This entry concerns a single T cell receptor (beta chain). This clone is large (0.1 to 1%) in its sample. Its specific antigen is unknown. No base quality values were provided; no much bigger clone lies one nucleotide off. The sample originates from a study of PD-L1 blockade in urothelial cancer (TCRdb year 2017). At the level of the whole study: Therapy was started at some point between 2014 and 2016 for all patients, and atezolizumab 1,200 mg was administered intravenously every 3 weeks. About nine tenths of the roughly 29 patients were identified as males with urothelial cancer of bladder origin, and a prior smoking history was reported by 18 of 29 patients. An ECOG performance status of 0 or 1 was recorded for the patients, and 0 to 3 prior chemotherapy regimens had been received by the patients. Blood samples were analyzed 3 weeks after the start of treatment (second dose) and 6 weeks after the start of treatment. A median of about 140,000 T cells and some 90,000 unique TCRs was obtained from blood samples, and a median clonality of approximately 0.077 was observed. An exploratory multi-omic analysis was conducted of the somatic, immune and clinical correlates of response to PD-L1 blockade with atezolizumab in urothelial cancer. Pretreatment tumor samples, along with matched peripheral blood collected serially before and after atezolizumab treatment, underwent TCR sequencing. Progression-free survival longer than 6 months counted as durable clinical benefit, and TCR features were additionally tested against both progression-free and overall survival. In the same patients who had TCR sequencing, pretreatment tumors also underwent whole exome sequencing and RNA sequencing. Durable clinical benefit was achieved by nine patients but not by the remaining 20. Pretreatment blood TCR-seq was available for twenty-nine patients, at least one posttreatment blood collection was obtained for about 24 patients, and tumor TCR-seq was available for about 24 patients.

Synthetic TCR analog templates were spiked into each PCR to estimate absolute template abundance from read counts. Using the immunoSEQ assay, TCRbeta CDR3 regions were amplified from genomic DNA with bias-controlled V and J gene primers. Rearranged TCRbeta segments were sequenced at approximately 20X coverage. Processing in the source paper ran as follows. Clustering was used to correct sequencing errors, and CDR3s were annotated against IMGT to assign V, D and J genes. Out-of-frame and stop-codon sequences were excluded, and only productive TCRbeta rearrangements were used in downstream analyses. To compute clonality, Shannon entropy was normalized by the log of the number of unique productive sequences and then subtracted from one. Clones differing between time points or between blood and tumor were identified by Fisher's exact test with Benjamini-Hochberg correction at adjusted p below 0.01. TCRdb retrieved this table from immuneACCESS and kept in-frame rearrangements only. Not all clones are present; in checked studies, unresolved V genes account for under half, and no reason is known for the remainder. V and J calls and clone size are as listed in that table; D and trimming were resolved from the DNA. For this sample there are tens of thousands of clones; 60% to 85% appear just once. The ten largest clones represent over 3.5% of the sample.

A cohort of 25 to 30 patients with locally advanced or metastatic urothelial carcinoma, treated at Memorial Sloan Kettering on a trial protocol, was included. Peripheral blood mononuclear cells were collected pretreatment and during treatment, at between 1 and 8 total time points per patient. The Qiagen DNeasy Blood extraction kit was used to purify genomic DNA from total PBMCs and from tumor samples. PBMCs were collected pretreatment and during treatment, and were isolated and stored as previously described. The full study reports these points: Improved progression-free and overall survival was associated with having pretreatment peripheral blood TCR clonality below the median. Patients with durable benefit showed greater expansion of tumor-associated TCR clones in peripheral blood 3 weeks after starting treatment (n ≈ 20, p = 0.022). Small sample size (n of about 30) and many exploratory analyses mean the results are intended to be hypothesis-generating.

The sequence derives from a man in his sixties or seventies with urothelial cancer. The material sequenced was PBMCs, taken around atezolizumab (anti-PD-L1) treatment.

In nucleotides, the sequence is TGTGCCAGCAGCTTAAGGACAGGGGGCCGGGACAATGAGCAGTTCTTC. This translates into CASSLRTGGRDNEQFF. The sequence is built from TRBV7-9 and TRBJ2-1, with TRBD1 matching 11 junction bases. The germline V gene (reference sequence) yields SEHNR for CDR1 and FQNEAQ for CDR2. From its cysteine to its phenylalanine, the CDR3 spans 16 amino acids. Only the CDR3 part of the read is kept: 48 bases, read in frame from the first base. The germline V end is reduced by 2 bases and the J end by 5 bases; junction bases left unmatched: 5.